This T cell receptor (beta chain) was found in a study of OX40 agonist ivuxolimab in advanced cancers. Trimming shortened V by 5 bases and J by 6 bases, and 16 bases separated the two germline ends. CDR1 is SQVTM, CDR2 ANQGSEA, per germline. The CDR3 is made up of 14 amino acids. Libraries were prepared by immunoSEQ multiplex PCR; TCRdb keeps only in-frame clonotypes and omits some of them. The sample yields tens of thousands of clones, 85% seen once. This chain joins TRBV29-1 and TRBJ1-4, with a weak D call TRBD1 (5 bases). The origin of this receptor is an adult with an advanced solid tumor such as melanoma, head and neck, liver or kidney cancer. The material sequenced was CD4+ or CD8+ T cells sorted from blood, taken in a trial of the OX40 agonist ivuxolimab. The DNA of the CDR3 is TGCAGCGTTACCGGGATCCAGGGTTATGAAAAACTGTTTTTT. It is translated as CSVTGIQGYEKLFF. Based on the CDR3 plus reference TRBV29-1 and TRBJ1-4, the full variable domain is SAVISQKPSRDICQRGTSLTIQCQVDSQVTMMFWYRQQPGQSLTLIATANQGSEATYESGFVIDKFPISRPNLTFSTLTVSNMSPEDSSIYLCSVTGIQGYEKLFFGSGTQLSVL.